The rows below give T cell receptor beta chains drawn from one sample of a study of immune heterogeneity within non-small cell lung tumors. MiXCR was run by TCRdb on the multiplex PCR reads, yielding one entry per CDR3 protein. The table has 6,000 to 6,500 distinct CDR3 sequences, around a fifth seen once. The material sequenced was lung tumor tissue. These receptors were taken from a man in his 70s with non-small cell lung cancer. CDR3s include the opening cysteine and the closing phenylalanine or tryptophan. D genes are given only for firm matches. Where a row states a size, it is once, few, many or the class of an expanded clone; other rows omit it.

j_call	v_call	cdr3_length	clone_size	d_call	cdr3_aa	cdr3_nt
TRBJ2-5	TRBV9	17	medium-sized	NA	CASSVAALGQYQETQYF	TGTGCCAGCAGCGTAGCGGCCCTTGGGCAGTACCAAGAGACCCAGTACTTC
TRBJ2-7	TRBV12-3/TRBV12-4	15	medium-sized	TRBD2	CASSLLLAGAYEQYF	TGTGCCAGCAGTTTACTGCTAGCGGGAGCCTACGAGCAGTACTTC
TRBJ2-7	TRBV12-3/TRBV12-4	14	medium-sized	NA	CASSRFGGAEEQYF	TGTGCCAGCAGTCGATTTGGGGGGGCGGAGGAGCAGTACTTC
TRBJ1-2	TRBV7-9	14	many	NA	CASSSLQVSYGYTF	TGTGCCAGCAGCTCCCTACAGGTTTCCTATGGCTACACCTTC
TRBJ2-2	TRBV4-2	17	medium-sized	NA	CASSQEVGRTNTGELFF	TGTGCCAGCAGCCAAGAGGTAGGGCGAACGAACACCGGGGAGCTGTTTTTT
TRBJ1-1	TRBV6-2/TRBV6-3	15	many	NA	CASSYLRAPGTEAFF	TGTGCCAGCAGTTATTTGAGGGCCCCAGGGACTGAAGCTTTCTTT
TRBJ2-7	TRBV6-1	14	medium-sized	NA	CASRRGGQLYEQYF	TGTGCCAGCAGGAGAGGGGGGCAGCTCTACGAGCAGTACTTC
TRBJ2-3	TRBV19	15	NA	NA	CASSPKVFRTDTQYF	TGTGCCAGTAGCCCCAAGGTCTTCCGCACAGATACGCAGTATTTT
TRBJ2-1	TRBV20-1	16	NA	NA	CSARAYTESSYNEQFF	TGCAGTGCTAGAGCATACACAGAGAGCTCCTACAATGAGCAGTTCTTC
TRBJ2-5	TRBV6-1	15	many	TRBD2	CASSSISGGAETQYF	TGTGCCAGCAGTTCCATTAGCGGGGGGGCGGAGACCCAGTACTTC
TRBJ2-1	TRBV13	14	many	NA	CASSGYLGGNEQFF	TGTGCCAGCAGCGGGTACCTAGGGGGCAATGAGCAGTTCTTC
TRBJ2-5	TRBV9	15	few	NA	CASSSRGGGRSAQYF	TGTGCCAGCAGCTCCCGGGGAGGGGGAAGGTCGGCCCAGTACTTC
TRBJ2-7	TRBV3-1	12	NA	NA	CASSRTSYEQYF	TGTGCCAGCAGCCGAACCTCCTACGAGCAGTACTTC
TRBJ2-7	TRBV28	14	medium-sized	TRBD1	CASSRDRVSYEQYF	TGTGCCAGCAGCCGGGACAGGGTATCCTACGAGCAGTACTTC
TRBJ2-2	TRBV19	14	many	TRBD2	CASIQRGGIGELFF	TGTGCCAGTATTCAGCGGGGGGGTATCGGGGAGCTGTTTTTT
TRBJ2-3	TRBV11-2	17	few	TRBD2	CASSLGGTSGGPRVQYF	TGTGCCAGCAGCTTAGGAGGGACTAGCGGGGGACCCCGCGTGCAGTATTTT
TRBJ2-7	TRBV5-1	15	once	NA	CASSWVQVASYEQYF	TGCGCCAGCAGCTGGGTACAGGTGGCCTCCTACGAGCAGTACTTC
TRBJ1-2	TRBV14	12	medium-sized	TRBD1	CASSLTGGGYTF	TGTGCCAGCAGCCTTACAGGGGGTGGCTACACCTTC
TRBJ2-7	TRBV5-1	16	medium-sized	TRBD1	CASSHIRTGRFYEQYF	TGCGCCAGCAGCCATATTAGGACAGGTCGTTTCTACGAACAGTACTTC
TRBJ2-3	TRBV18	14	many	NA	CASSPLSRTDTQYF	TGTGCCAGCTCACCCCTAAGTCGCACAGATACGCAGTATTTT
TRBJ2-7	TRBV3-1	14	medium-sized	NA	CASSQSGGSGEQYF	TGTGCCAGCAGCCAATCCGGGGGTTCAGGGGAGCAGTACTTC
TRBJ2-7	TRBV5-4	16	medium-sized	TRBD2	CASSHQLAGEVYEQYF	TGTGCCAGCAGCCACCAACTAGCGGGAGAAGTTTACGAGCAGTACTTC
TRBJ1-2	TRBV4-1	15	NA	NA	CASSLFSTANYGYTF	TGCGCCAGCAGCCTCTTCTCGACCGCTAACTATGGCTACACCTTC
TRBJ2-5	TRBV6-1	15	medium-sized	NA	CASSEGNRAPETQYF	TGTGCCAGCAGTGAGGGAAACAGGGCCCCAGAGACCCAGTACTTC
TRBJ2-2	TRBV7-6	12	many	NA	CASSPRGGELFF	TGTGCCAGCAGCCCAAGAGGGGGGGAGCTGTTTTTT
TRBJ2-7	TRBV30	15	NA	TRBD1	CAWRPKRDRGQEQYF	TGTGCCTGGAGGCCAAAACGGGACAGGGGGCAAGAGCAGTACTTC
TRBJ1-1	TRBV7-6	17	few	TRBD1	CASSLDPRTGFLTEAFF	TGTGCCAGCAGCTTAGACCCTAGGACAGGGTTCTTAACTGAAGCTTTCTTT
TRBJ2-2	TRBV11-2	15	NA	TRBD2	CASSRTSDGAGELFF	TGTGCCAGCAGCCGGACTAGCGATGGTGCCGGGGAGCTGTTTTTT
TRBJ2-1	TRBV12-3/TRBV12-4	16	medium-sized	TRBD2	CASSSPSGLAADEQFF	TGTGCCAGCAGTTCACCCTCGGGACTAGCGGCGGATGAGCAGTTCTTC
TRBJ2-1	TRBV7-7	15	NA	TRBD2	CASSPGLAGPNEQFF	TGTGCCAGCAGCCCCGGACTAGCGGGACCCAATGAGCAGTTCTTC
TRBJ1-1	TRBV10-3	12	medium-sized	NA	CATAYSNTEAFF	TGTGCCACCGCCTACTCGAACACTGAAGCTTTCTTT
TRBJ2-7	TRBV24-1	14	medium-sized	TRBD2	CATSEGTSGYEQYF	TGTGCCACCAGCGAAGGGACTAGCGGGTACGAGCAGTACTTC
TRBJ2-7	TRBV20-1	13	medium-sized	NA	CSARTATTYEQYF	TGCAGTGCTCGGACCGCTACCACCTACGAGCAGTACTTC
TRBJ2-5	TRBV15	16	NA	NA	CATSIEPTGLQETQYF	TGTGCCACCAGCATAGAACCGACAGGTCTGCAAGAGACCCAGTACTTC
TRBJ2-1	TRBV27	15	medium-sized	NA	CASSFFLDPKYEQFF	TGTGCCAGCAGTTTTTTCCTAGACCCGAAGTATGAGCAGTTCTTC
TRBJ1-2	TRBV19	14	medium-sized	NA	CASSWRGRNYGYTF	TGTGCCAGTAGTTGGCGGGGCCGTAACTATGGCTACACCTTC
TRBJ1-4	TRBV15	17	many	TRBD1	CATSRRRTGTTNEKLFF	TGTGCCACCAGCAGAAGGAGGACAGGGACAACTAATGAAAAACTGTTTTTT
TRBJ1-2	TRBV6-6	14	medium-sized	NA	CASSYYGNNYGYTF	TGTGCCAGCAGTTACTACGGAAATAACTATGGCTACACCTTC
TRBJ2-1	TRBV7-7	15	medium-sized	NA	CASSTRQVPYNEQFF	TGTGCCAGCAGTACCCGACAGGTACCCTACAATGAGCAGTTCTTC
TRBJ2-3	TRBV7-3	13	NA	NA	CASSLTTDHTQYF	TGTGCCAGCAGCTTAACGACGGACCATACGCAGTATTTT
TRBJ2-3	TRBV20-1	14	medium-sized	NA	CSASTGSGADTQYF	TGCAGTGCTAGTACCGGGAGTGGCGCAGATACGCAGTATTTT
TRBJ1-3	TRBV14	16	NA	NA	CASSQVQAISGNTIYF	TGTGCCAGCAGCCAAGTACAGGCTATCTCTGGAAACACCATATATTTT
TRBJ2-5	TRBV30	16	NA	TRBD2	CAWSVTAGLYQETQYF	TGTGCCTGGAGTGTAACAGCGGGACTATACCAAGAGACCCAGTACTTC
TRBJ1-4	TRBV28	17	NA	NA	CASSLSYGGATNEKLFF	TGTGCCAGCAGTTTATCGTATGGGGGGGCAACTAATGAAAAACTGTTTTTT
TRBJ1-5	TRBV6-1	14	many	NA	CASRVRSANQPQHF	TGTGCCAGCAGGGTGAGGTCCGCAAATCAGCCCCAGCATTTT
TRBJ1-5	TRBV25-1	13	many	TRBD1	CASSELQGFPQHF	TGTGCCAGCAGTGAACTACAGGGGTTTCCCCAGCATTTT
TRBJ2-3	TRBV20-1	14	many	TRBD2	CSAETSGGPDTQYF	TGCAGTGCTGAGACTAGCGGGGGACCAGATACGCAGTATTTT
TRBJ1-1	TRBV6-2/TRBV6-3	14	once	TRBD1	CASLFTGTGAEAFF	TGTGCCAGCCTCTTTACCGGGACAGGCGCTGAAGCTTTCTTT
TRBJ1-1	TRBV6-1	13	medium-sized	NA	CASSRTMGTEAFF	TGTGCCAGCAGCAGGACGATGGGCACTGAAGCTTTCTTT